This T cell receptor beta chain was recorded in a study of blood T cell repertoires in COVID-19. Study as a whole: Some COVID-19 samples were acute and others convalescent; all came from the United States, Italy and Spain. T cells, B-cell-depleted T cells, or PBMCs supplied cDNA or gDNA.

CDR3 size: 12 residues. Germline V gene data show CDR1 as SGHRS and CDR2 as YFSETQ. Trimming left V 3 bases short and J 6 bases short, with 8 bases between. Per the authors' pipeline: Amplified reference gene primers provided the basis for estimating nucleated cell counts. Only in-frame clones appear in the TCRdb table, and some are missing; sequencing was by immunoSEQ multiplex PCR. V, J and clone size reflect that table, while D and trimming were determined from the DNA. Of roughly 160,000 clones listed, under 95% are singletons. It was during active infection that Seattle patients were enrolled and then longitudinally followed.

This TCR derives from a man younger than 30 with COVID-19, enrolled during active disease. The sample was peripheral blood. This chain connects TRBV5-1 to TRBJ2-3; a possible D gene is TRBD2 (5 bases). The CDR3 is CASSSGGDTQYF. CDR3 DNA: TGCGCCAGCAGCTCGGGCGGGGATACGCAGTATTTT.